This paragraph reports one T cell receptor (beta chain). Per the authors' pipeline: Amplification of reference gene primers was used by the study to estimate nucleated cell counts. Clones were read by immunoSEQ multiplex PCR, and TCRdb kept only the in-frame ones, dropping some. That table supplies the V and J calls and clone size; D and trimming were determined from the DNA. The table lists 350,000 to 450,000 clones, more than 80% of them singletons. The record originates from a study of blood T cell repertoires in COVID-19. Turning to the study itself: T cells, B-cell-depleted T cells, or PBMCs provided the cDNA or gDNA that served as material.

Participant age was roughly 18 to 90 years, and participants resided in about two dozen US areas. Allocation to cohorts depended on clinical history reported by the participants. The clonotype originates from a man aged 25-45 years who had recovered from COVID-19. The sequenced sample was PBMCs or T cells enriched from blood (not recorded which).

The DNA of the CDR3 is TGTGCCAGCAGTTTATATCCCGGGAGTCGAACAGATACGCAGTATTTT. Translation gives CASSLYPGSRTDTQYF. This chain connects TRBV28 to TRBJ2-3, with a weak D call TRBD2 (6 bases). From germline, CDR1 is MDHEN and CDR2 SYDVKM. This CDR3 region has 16 residues. V was pared by 1 base and J by 3 bases, with 14 bases between.